The 8 T cell receptor beta chains given below trace back to one sample, sequenced in a study of CD8 T cells in ankylosing spondylitis. Study findings and constraints: Made up of about eight highly homologous variants, a TCR beta motif appeared characteristic of ankylosing spondylitis blood.

What these receptors recognize is not known. TCRdb redid the calling of the 5' RACE reads with MiXCR, one entry per CDR3 protein. The sample holds more than 500,000 distinct CDR3 sequences; about 5.4% are singletons and the top ten take 3% to 4%. The sequenced material came from blood, either unsorted or a sorted T cell fraction (not recorded which). Receptor source: a male donor with ankylosing spondylitis.

This clonotype was seen repeatedly, ten times or more. The chain employs TRBV6-1 and TRBJ2-1; TRBD2 matches at 8 bases. This CDR3 is built from 15 residues. Germline V lookup: CDR1 MNHNS, CDR2 SASEGT. V lost 6 bases to trimming and J lost 7 bases; unmatched junction nucleotides: 11. The CDR3 reads CASSPSGRPGNEQFF. In DNA, the CDR3 is TGTGCCAGCAGCCCCAGCGGGAGACCGGGAAATGAGCAGTTCTTC.

This clonotype was detected many times. J is TRBJ2-1 and V is TRBV7-2; D is ambiguous. The germline V and J ends were trimmed by 5 bases and 3 bases, with 8 bases remaining between them. CDR3 length: 13 amino acids. CDR1 is SGHTA and CDR2 is FQGNSA in the germline V gene. CDR3 DNA sequence: TGTGCCAGCAGCATAAACAGCTACAATGAGCAGTTCTTC. Its translation is CASSINSYNEQFF. Looking up the rest from reference TRBV7-2 and TRBJ2-1 gives the full variable domain: GAGVSQSPSNKVTEKGKDVELRCDPISGHTALYWYRQSLGQGLEFLIYFQGNSAPDKSGLPSDRFSAERTGGSVSTLTIQRTQQEDSAVYLCASSINSYNEQFFGPGTRLTVL.

This clonotype was picked up a small number of times. The chain combines TRBV9 with TRBJ2-2, with 9 bases matching TRBD1. Germline CDR1 and CDR2: SGDLS and YYNGEE. After removal of 3 bases from V and 5 bases from J, the junction contained 5 bases not matched to a gene. This CDR3 has 15 residues. Written as DNA, the CDR3 is TGTGCCAGCAGCGCCGGGACAGGGACAACCGGGGAGCTGTTTTTT. This codes for CASSAGTGTTGELFF.

The V and J genes are TRBV7-2 and TRBJ1-2; D possibly corresponds to TRBD1 (5 bases). Looked up from germline, CDR1 is SGHTA and CDR2 is FQGNSA. The CDR3 sequence is 15 residues long. The V and J ends lost 1 base and 2 bases respectively, with 11 bases between them. In DNA form, the CDR3 reads TGTGCCAGCAGCTTAGACGGCAGGGAAAACTATGGCTACACCTTC. Protein product: CASSLDGRENYGYTF.

This clonotype appeared many times. This chain uses TRBV5-6 with TRBJ1-1; D remains ambiguous. This CDR3 has 18 amino acids. Germline V CDR1 and CDR2: SGHDT, YYEEEE. The germline V and J ends were trimmed by 4 bases and 5 bases, with 27 bases remaining between them. The CDR3 is CASSTVAPPDQERTEAFF. CDR3 bases: TGTGCCAGCAGCACGGTAGCCCCCCCGGACCAGGAACGGACTGAAGCTTTCTTT.

This clonotype was detected many times. The V and J genes are TRBV28 and TRBJ2-3; D gene unclear. V gave up 3 bases and J gave up 8 bases, with 6 bases separating them. Germline CDR1 is MDHEN and CDR2 is SYDVKM. The CDR3 runs 11 residues. The CDR3 nucleotides read TGTGCCAGCAGTTTTTGGGGTACGCAGTATTTT. Translating gives CASSFWGTQYF.

Regarding this clonotype: A clone one base away is much larger, so this may be a read error. Here the CDR3 omits its conserved ending phenylalanine or tryptophan, so a read error is the likely source. This chain connects TRBV20-1 to TRBJ1-1; perhaps TRBD1 as D (5 bases). CDR1 DFQATT and CDR2 SNEGSKA come from the germline V gene (reference sequence). Trimming took off 0 bases at V and 5 bases at J, with 10 bases between the two ends. The CDR3 has 13 amino acids. The CDR3 sequence is CSARDGRGTEAFL. DNA for the CDR3: TGCAGTGCTAGAGATGGTAGGGGTACTGAAGCTTTCCTT.

This clonotype was counted ten times or more. The chain carries TRBV12-3 or TRBV12-4 and TRBJ1-1, with D hard to call. CDR3 length equals 13 residues. Trimming left V 1 base short and J 10 bases short, with 13 bases between. The CDR3 nucleotides are TGTGCCAGCAGTTTAGAAACGGGATCTCCAGCTTTCTTT. Its translation: CASSLETGSPAFF.